These T cell receptor beta chains were read from a single sample in a study of shared clonotypes between healthy human individuals. Only in-frame clones appear in the TCRdb table, and some are missing; sequencing was by immunoSEQ multiplex PCR. Here the sample spans some 1.5 million clones, more than 95% being singletons. Sequencing was performed on naive CD4+ T cells sorted from blood. These receptors originate from a young man in good health. CDR3s include the opening cysteine and the closing phenylalanine or tryptophan. The order of the fields is CDR3 protein, CDR3 DNA, J gene, V gene, D gene, clone size. The D gene is left open where the match is weak. Some rows have no size entry. The others give once, few or many, or a class for an expanded clone.

CDR3: CASSLVGQGAGNTIYF
DNA: TGCGCCAGCAGCTTGGTGGGACAGGGGGCTGGAAACACCATATATTTT
J: TRBJ1-3
V: TRBV5-1
D: TRBD1
size: few

CDR3: CASSVGGENIQYF
DNA: TGTGCCAGCAGCGTAGGGGGGGAAAACATTCAGTACTTC
J: TRBJ2-4
V: TRBV9
D: .
size: .

CDR3: CATSRDTGQGFTDTQYF
DNA: TGTGCCACCAGCAGAGATACGGGACAGGGTTTCACAGATACGCAGTATTTT
J: TRBJ2-3
V: TRBV15
D: TRBD1
size: .

CDR3: CASSALRGLDGYTF
DNA: TGTGCCAGCAGCGCATTGAGGGGGTTGGATGGCTACACCTTC
J: TRBJ1-2
V: TRBV6-1
D: .
size: .

CDR3: CATSRDAGQETQYF
DNA: TGTGCCACCAGCAGAGATGCGGGCCAAGAGACCCAGTACTTC
J: TRBJ2-5
V: TRBV15
D: .
size: .

CDR3: CASSPWGSPDTQYF
DNA: TGTGCCAGCAGCCCCTGGGGATCCCCAGATACGCAGTATTTT
J: TRBJ2-3
V: TRBV11-3
D: .
size: .

CDR3: CSVAGTSVFNEQFF
DNA: TGCAGCGTTGCCGGGACTAGCGTCTTCAATGAGCAGTTCTTC
J: TRBJ2-1
V: TRBV29-1
D: TRBD2
size: .

CDR3: CASSSLGEFDEQYF
DNA: TGCGCCAGCTCATCCCTGGGGGAGTTCGACGAGCAGTACTTC
J: TRBJ2-7
V: TRBV10-2
D: .
size: .

CDR3: CASSLAPRGSSYNEQFF
DNA: TGTGCCAGCAGCTTAGCGCCAAGGGGCAGCTCCTACAATGAGCAGTTCTTC
J: TRBJ2-1
V: TRBV7-8
D: .
size: .

CDR3: CASSYRTRQETQYF
DNA: TGTGCCAGCAGTTACAGGACACGCCAAGAGACCCAGTACTTC
J: TRBJ2-5
V: TRBV6-5
D: .
size: .

CDR3: CASSLGVLSLGATEAFF
DNA: TGTGCCAGCAGTTTAGGCGTCTTATCGCTGGGCGCCACTGAAGCTTTCTTT
J: TRBJ1-1
V: TRBV28
D: .
size: .

CDR3: CASRTGLSTDTQYF
DNA: TGTGCCAGTAGAACAGGGTTGAGCACAGATACGCAGTATTTT
J: TRBJ2-3
V: TRBV11-2
D: .
size: .

CDR3: CASSSSLGERQYF
DNA: TGTGCCAGCAGTTCCTCCCTCGGGGAGCGACAGTACTTC
J: TRBJ2-7
V: TRBV27
D: .
size: .

CDR3: CSVDPGTGPNEQYF
DNA: TGCAGCGTTGATCCCGGGACAGGGCCGAACGAGCAGTACTTC
J: TRBJ2-7
V: TRBV29-1
D: TRBD1
size: few

CDR3: CASSIGLVLYNEQFF
DNA: TGTGCCAGCAGCATCGGACTAGTACTCTACAATGAGCAGTTCTTC
J: TRBJ2-1
V: TRBV7-8
D: TRBD2
size: .

CDR3: CAWSVKSYGYTF
DNA: TGTGCCTGGAGTGTGAAGAGTTATGGCTACACCTTC
J: TRBJ1-2
V: TRBV30
D: .
size: once

CDR3: CASSYLAGSSYEQYF
DNA: TGTGCCAGCAGTTACCTAGCGGGAAGCTCCTACGAGCAGTACTTC
J: TRBJ2-7
V: TRBV6-5
D: TRBD2
size: .

CDR3: CASSRNLAGSEQYF
DNA: TGTGCCAGCAGCCGAAATCTAGCGGGATCCGAGCAGTACTTC
J: TRBJ2-7
V: TRBV6-5
D: TRBD2
size: .

CDR3: CASRSLYEQYF
DNA: TGTGCCAGCAGGTCCCTCTACGAGCAGTACTTC
J: TRBJ2-7
V: TRBV6-5
D: .
size: .

CDR3: CASSFRADTDTQYF
DNA: TGTGCCAGCAGCTTCCGGGCGGACACAGATACGCAGTATTTT
J: TRBJ2-3
V: TRBV9
D: .
size: .

CDR3: CASSLGGSEQYF
DNA: TGTGCCAGCAGCTTGGGGGGAAGCGAGCAGTACTTC
J: TRBJ2-7
V: TRBV5-4
D: .
size: .

CDR3: CASSLGGGPLLATNEKLFF
DNA: TGCGCCAGCAGCTTGGGTGGGGGGCCTCTTCTCGCAACTAATGAAAAACTGTTTTTT
J: TRBJ1-4
V: TRBV5-1
D: .
size: .

CDR3: CASGRGMNEKLFF
DNA: TGCGCCAGTGGGAGGGGGATGAATGAAAAACTGTTTTTT
J: TRBJ1-4
V: TRBV10-2
D: .
size: .

CDR3: CASSLGTSGLYEQYF
DNA: TGTGCCAGCAGTTTGGGGACTAGCGGTCTCTACGAGCAGTACTTC
J: TRBJ2-7
V: TRBV27
D: TRBD2
size: .

CDR3: CASSEYRRETQYF
DNA: TGCGCCAGCAGTGAATACAGGAGAGAGACCCAGTACTTC
J: TRBJ2-5
V: TRBV10-1
D: .
size: few

CDR3: CASSFYPSGSGIYEQYF
DNA: TGCGCCAGCAGCTTCTACCCGTCGGGTAGCGGGATCTACGAGCAGTACTTC
J: TRBJ2-7
V: TRBV5-1
D: TRBD2
size: .

CDR3: CASSPPGANVLTF
DNA: TGTGCCAGCAGCCCCCCTGGGGCCAACGTCCTGACTTTC
J: TRBJ2-6
V: TRBV7-1
D: .
size: .

CDR3: CASSLPTGGETQYF
DNA: TGTGCCAGCAGCTTGCCGACAGGGGGTGAGACCCAGTACTTC
J: TRBJ2-5
V: TRBV5-4
D: TRBD1
size: .

CDR3: CASSSIPRTENNEQFF
DNA: TGTGCCAGCAGCTCGATACCGCGGACAGAGAACAATGAGCAGTTCTTC
J: TRBJ2-1
V: TRBV7-3
D: .
size: .

CDR3: CASSFPSGDFSGNTIYF
DNA: TGTGCCAGCAGCTTTCCAAGTGGGGACTTCTCTGGAAACACCATATATTTT
J: TRBJ1-3
V: TRBV5-6
D: .
size: .

CDR3: CASSITGGEQYF
DNA: TGTGCCAGTAGTATAACAGGGGGAGAGCAGTACTTC
J: TRBJ2-7
V: TRBV19
D: TRBD1
size: once

CDR3: CASTVGGLPYEQYF
DNA: TGTGCCAGCACCGTCGGGGGCCTACCCTACGAGCAGTACTTC
J: TRBJ2-7
V: TRBV2
D: .
size: .

CDR3: CASSLVLGADTQYF
DNA: TGCGCCAGCAGCTTGGTTCTGGGGGCAGATACGCAGTATTTT
J: TRBJ2-3
V: TRBV5-1
D: .
size: .

CDR3: CASSLGTSGGTDTQYF
DNA: TGTGCCAGCTCACTCGGGACTAGCGGGGGCACAGATACGCAGTATTTT
J: TRBJ2-3
V: TRBV18
D: TRBD2
size: .

CDR3: CASSIVSLGNQPQHF
DNA: TGTGCCAGTAGTATAGTGTCACTAGGCAATCAGCCCCAGCATTTT
J: TRBJ1-5
V: TRBV19
D: .
size: once

CDR3: CASSPFLGYGYTF
DNA: TGTGCCAGCAGCCCCTTCCTTGGGTATGGCTACACCTTC
J: TRBJ1-2
V: TRBV7-2
D: .
size: once

CDR3: CASSLGQGGGYTF
DNA: TGTGCCAGCAGCCTGGGACAGGGAGGCGGCTACACCTTC
J: TRBJ1-2
V: TRBV5-4
D: TRBD1
size: once

CDR3: CASSLEDGSRNEQFF
DNA: TGTGCCAGCAGCTTAGAGGACGGGAGCCGGAATGAGCAGTTCTTC
J: TRBJ2-1
V: TRBV13
D: .
size: .

CDR3: CASSRPRLVDTQYF
DNA: TGTGCCAGCAGCCGGCCGCGGTTAGTAGATACGCAGTATTTT
J: TRBJ2-3
V: TRBV7-8
D: .
size: .

CDR3: CASSFSAGFGEKLFF
DNA: TGTGCCAGCAGTTTTTCGGCAGGGTTTGGCGAAAAACTGTTTTTT
J: TRBJ1-4
V: TRBV28
D: .
size: .

CDR3: CARSLGTGTGVHYEQYF
DNA: TGTGCCAGAAGCTTGGGCACCGGGACAGGGGTACACTACGAGCAGTACTTC
J: TRBJ2-7
V: TRBV5-3
D: TRBD1
size: .

CDR3: CASSFGDITNTEAFF
DNA: TGCGCCAGCAGCTTCGGCGACATAACGAACACTGAAGCTTTCTTT
J: TRBJ1-1
V: TRBV5-1
D: .
size: .

CDR3: CASSPNSQLTYEQYF
DNA: TGTGCCAGCAGCCCTAATTCACAGCTTACCTACGAGCAGTACTTC
J: TRBJ2-7
V: TRBV27
D: .
size: once

CDR3: CASSLGSGFPEAFF
DNA: TGTGCCAGCAGCTTAGGTTCAGGGTTCCCTGAAGCTTTCTTT
J: TRBJ1-1
V: TRBV7-9
D: .
size: .